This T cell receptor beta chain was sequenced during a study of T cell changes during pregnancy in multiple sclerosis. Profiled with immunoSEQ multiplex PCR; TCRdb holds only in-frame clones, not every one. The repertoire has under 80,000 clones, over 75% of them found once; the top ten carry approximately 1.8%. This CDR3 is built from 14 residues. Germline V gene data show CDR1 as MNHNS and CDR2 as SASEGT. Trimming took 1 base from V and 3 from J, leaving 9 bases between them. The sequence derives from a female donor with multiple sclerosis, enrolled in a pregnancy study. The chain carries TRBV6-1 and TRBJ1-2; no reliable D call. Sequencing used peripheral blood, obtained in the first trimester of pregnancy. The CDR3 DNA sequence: TGTGCCAGCAGTGAAGACATGGCAGACTATGGCTACACCTTC. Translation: CASSEDMADYGYTF.